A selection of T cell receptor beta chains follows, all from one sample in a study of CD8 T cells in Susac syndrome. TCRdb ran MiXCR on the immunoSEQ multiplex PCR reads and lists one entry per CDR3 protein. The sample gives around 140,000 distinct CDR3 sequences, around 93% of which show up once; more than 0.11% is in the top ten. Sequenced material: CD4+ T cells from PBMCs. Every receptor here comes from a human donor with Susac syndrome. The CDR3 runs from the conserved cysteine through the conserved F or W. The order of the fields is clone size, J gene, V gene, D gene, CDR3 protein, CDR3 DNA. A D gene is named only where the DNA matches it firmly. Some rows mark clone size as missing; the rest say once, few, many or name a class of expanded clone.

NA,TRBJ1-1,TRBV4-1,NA,CASSQGVFLWNTEAFF,TGCGCCAGCAGCCAAGGGGTTTTCCTTTGGAACACTGAAGCTTTCTTT
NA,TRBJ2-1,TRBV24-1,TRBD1,CATSDSEGQGAGEQFF,TGTGCCACCAGTGATTCAGAGGGACAGGGGGCAGGTGAGCAGTTCTTC
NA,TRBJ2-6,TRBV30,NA,CAWRLTSGANVLTF,TGTGCCTGGAGACTTACCTCTGGGGCCAACGTCCTGACTTTC
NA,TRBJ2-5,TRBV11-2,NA,CASSSNPGTQETQYF,TGTGCCAGCAGCTCGAATCCGGGGACACAAGAGACCCAGTACTTC
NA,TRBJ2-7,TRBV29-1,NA,CSVEEGGIPYEQYF,TGCAGCGTTGAAGAGGGCGGGATTCCCTACGAGCAGTACTTC
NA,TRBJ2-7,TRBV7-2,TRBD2,CASSLVSGESYEQYF,TGTGCCAGCAGCTTAGTCAGCGGGGAGTCCTACGAGCAGTACTTC
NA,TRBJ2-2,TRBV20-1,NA,CSARFAASGELFF,TGCAGTGCTAGATTTGCTGCGTCCGGGGAGCTGTTTTTT
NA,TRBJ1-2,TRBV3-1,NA,CASSQAEGYGYTF,TGTGCCAGCAGCCAAGCAGAGGGCTATGGCTACACCTTC
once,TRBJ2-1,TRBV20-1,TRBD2,CSARLAGEHYNEQFF,TGCAGTGCGAGACTAGCGGGAGAACACTACAATGAGCAGTTCTTC
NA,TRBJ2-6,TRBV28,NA,CATNRDRAGANVLTF,TGTGCCACCAACAGGGATCGAGCTGGGGCCAACGTCCTGACTTTC
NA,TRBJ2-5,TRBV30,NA,CAWSDRERRRRETQYF,TGTGCCTGGAGTGACCGGGAGCGCCGCCGGCGAGAGACCCAGTACTTC
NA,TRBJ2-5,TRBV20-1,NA,CSARENSLQETQYF,TGCAGTGCTAGAGAAAACAGTCTCCAAGAGACCCAGTACTTC
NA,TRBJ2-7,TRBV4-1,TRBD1,CASSDRARSYEQYF,TGCGCCAGCAGCGACAGGGCACGCTCCTACGAGCAGTACTTC
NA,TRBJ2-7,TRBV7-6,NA,CASSLDQGAYEQYF,TGTGCCAGCAGCTTAGATCAGGGTGCCTACGAGCAGTACTTC
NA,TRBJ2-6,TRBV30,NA,CAWSVWGAGANVLTF,TGTGCCTGGAGTGTATGGGGAGCTGGGGCCAACGTCCTGACTTTC
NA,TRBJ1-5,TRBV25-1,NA,CASSLGNQPQHF,TGTGCCAGCAGTTTGGGGAATCAGCCCCAGCATTTT
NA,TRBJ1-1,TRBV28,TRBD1,CASSGDSGNTEAFF,TGTGCCAGCAGCGGGGACAGCGGGAACACTGAAGCTTTCTTT
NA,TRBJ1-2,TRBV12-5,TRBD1,CASGLGQGYGYTF,TGTGCTAGTGGTTTGGGACAGGGGTATGGCTACACCTTC
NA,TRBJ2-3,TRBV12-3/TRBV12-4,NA,CASWRGTDTQYF,TGTGCCAGCTGGAGGGGTACAGATACGCAGTATTTT
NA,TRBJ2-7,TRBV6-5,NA,CASRGDNSYEQYF,TGTGCCAGCAGGGGGGACAACTCCTACGAGCAGTACTTC
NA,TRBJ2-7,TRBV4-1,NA,CASSQVRGGAGYEQYF,TGCGCCAGCAGCCAAGTCCGAGGGGGGGCTGGGTACGAGCAGTACTTC
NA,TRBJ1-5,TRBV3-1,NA,CASSRSQGLSQHF,TGTGCCAGCAGCCGCTCACAGGGATTGTCCCAGCATTTT
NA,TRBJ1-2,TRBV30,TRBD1,CACPRTGSWPNYGYTF,TGTGCCTGTCCCAGGACAGGGTCTTGGCCTAACTATGGCTACACCTTC
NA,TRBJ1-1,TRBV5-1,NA,CASSLGTLDTEAFF,TGCGCCAGCAGCTTGGGGACATTGGACACTGAAGCTTTCTTT
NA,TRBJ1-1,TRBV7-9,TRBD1,CASSQTGGLNTEAFF,TGTGCCAGCAGCCAGACAGGGGGCCTTAACACTGAAGCTTTCTTT
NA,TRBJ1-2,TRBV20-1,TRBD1,CSAEGSRQGGNYGYTF,TGCAGTGCGGAAGGATCGCGACAGGGCGGAAACTATGGCTACACCTTC
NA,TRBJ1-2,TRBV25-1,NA,CASSEPGLYGYTF,TGTGCCAGCAGTGAACCGGGGCTCTATGGCTACACCTTC
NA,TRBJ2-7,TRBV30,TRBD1,CAWSVLRTFPGQGVNEQYF,TGTGCCTGGAGTGTCCTAAGAACATTCCCGGGACAGGGGGTAAACGAGCAGTACTTC
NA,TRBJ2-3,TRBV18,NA,CASSPPVGTDTQYF,TGTGCCAGCTCACCACCGGTAGGCACAGATACGCAGTATTTT
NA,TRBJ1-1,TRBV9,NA,CASSPRQDQRTEAFF,TGTGCCAGCAGCCCCCGACAAGACCAGAGAACTGAAGCTTTCTTT
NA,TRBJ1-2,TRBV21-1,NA,CASSKERQPSISEGYTF,TGTGCCAGCAGCAAAGAACGACAGCCCTCGATTTCGGAGGGCTACACCTTC
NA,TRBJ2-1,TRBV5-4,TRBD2,CASSPRTSGIDEQFF,TGTGCCAGCAGCCCTCGGACTAGCGGGATTGATGAGCAGTTCTTC
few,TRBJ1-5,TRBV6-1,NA,CASGQSWDQPQHF,TGTGCCAGCGGCCAGTCCTGGGATCAGCCCCAGCATTTT
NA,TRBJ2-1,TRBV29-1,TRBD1,CSVVGDRGGNEQFF,TGCAGCGTTGTGGGGGACAGGGGCGGCAATGAGCAGTTCTTC
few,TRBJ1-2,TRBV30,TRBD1,CAWSQSTGQGIYGYTF,TGTGCCTGGAGTCAGTCCACGGGACAGGGGATATATGGCTACACCTTC
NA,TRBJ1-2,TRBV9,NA,CASTVGPVIYGYTF,TGTGCCAGCACCGTGGGGCCAGTTATCTATGGCTACACCTTC
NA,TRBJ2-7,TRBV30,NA,CAWSRGQSYEQYF,TGTGCCTGGAGTAGAGGGCAGTCCTACGAGCAGTACTTC
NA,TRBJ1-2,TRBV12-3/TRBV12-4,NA,CASSARGDIYGYTF,TGTGCCAGCAGCGCCAGAGGAGATATCTATGGCTACACCTTC
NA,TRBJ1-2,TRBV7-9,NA,CASSPNSGGYTF,TGTGCCAGCAGCCCAAACTCCGGTGGCTACACCTTC
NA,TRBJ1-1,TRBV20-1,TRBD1,CSASQGMNTEAFF,TGCAGTGCCTCACAGGGGATGAACACTGAAGCTTTCTTT
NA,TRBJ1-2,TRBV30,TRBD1,CAWSVPGTGRFSAGYTF,TGTGCCTGGAGTGTCCCCGGGACAGGGAGGTTCTCGGCTGGCTACACCTTC
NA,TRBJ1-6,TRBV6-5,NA,CASSYETYSPLHF,TGTGCCAGCAGTTACGAAACGTATTCACCCCTCCACTTT
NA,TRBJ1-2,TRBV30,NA,CAWSVQRGGAPVLDGYTF,TGTGCCTGGAGTGTCCAGAGAGGCGGCGCCCCCGTCCTAGACGGCTACACCTTC
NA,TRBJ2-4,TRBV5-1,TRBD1,CASSLRQGEGNIQYF,TGCGCCAGCAGCTTGCGACAGGGGGAAGGAAACATTCAGTACTTC
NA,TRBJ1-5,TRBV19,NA,CASRPRATGGGNQPQHF,TGTGCCAGTCGCCCAAGGGCCACCGGAGGGGGCAATCAGCCCCAGCATTTT
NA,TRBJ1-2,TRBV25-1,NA,CASSEYGSNYGYTF,TGTGCCAGCAGTGAATACGGCAGTAACTATGGCTACACCTTC
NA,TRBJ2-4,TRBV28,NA,CASRTRRLAKNIQYF,TGTGCCAGCCGAACAAGGAGACTAGCCAAAAACATTCAGTACTTC
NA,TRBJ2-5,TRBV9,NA,CASSVGTIRETQYF,TGTGCCAGCAGCGTGGGTACGATCCGGGAGACCCAGTACTTC
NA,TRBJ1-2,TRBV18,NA,CASSEGIGTIYGYTF,TGTGCCAGCTCGGAAGGCATCGGGACCATCTATGGCTACACCTTC
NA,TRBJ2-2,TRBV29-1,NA,CSVNSGTTGELFF,TGCAGCGTTAACAGCGGAACCACCGGGGAGCTGTTTTTT
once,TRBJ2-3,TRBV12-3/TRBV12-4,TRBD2,CASSSGGSRSDTQYF,TGTGCCAGCAGTTCGGGCGGGAGCCGGTCAGATACGCAGTATTTT
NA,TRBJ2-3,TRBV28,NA,CASSFDRLTTDTQYF,TGTGCCAGCAGTTTTGATAGGCTTACCACAGATACGCAGTATTTT
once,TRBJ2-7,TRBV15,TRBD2,CATKAGVSDEQYF,TGTGCCACCAAGGCGGGAGTCAGCGACGAGCAGTACTTC
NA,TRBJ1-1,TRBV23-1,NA,CASSRVTENTEAFF,TGCGCCAGCAGTCGGGTCACGGAGAACACTGAAGCTTTCTTT
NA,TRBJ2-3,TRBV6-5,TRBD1,CASILPGTGGTDTQYF,TGTGCCAGCATTCTCCCCGGGACAGGGGGCACAGATACGCAGTATTTT